A selection of T cell receptor beta chains follows, all from one sample in a study of T-cell reconstitution after alpha-beta-depleted transplantation in children. TCRdb independently ran MiXCR on the PCR reads; one entry per CDR3 protein. The table lists 600,000 to 700,000 distinct CDR3 sequences, less than 15% of them singletons. The specimen comprised PBMCs, sampled before TCRalphabeta/CD19-depleted stem cell transplant. The receptors come from a girl aged 2-10 years with congenital amegakaryocytic thrombocytopenia, due to receive a stem cell transplant. CDR3s include the opening cysteine and the closing phenylalanine or tryptophan. The D gene is left open where the match is weak. The size of a clone is reported for some rows only, either as once, few or many, or as a class for expanded clones.

J	D	size	V	CDR3	DNA
TRBJ1-1	.	many	TRBV5-1	CASSSTAGSLNTEAFF	TGCGCCAGCAGCTCTACGGCGGGCAGCTTGAACACTGAAGCTTTCTTT
TRBJ2-1	TRBD2	many	TRBV3-1	CASSQEREYHNEQFF	TGTGCCAGCAGCCAGGAGCGGGAGTACCACAATGAGCAGTTCTTC
TRBJ2-5	TRBD1	few	TRBV20-1	CSARGTGGVETQYF	TGCAGTGCTAGAGGGACAGGGGGAGTGGAGACCCAGTACTTC
TRBJ2-5	.	.	TRBV20-1	CSARTRRAFRETQYF	TGCAGTGCTCGCACCCGACGGGCGTTTAGGGAGACCCAGTACTTC
TRBJ2-7	.	.	TRBV5-1	CASGREYAYEQYF	TGCGCATCAGGACGGGAGTACGCCTACGAGCAGTACTTC
TRBJ2-3	.	.	TRBV7-3	CASSLNPGNTPYF	TGTGCCAGCAGCCTCAATCCAGGAAATACGCCGTATTTT
TRBJ2-7	.	many	TRBV4-2	CASSQGGHNEQYF	TGTGCCAGCAGCCAAGGTGGCCATAACGAGCAGTACTTC
TRBJ1-6	.	many	TRBV20-1	CSARDRAGISPLHF	TGCAGTGCTAGAGATAGGGCGGGGATTTCACCCCTCCACTTT
TRBJ1-2	.	.	TRBV12-3/TRBV12-4	CASSRDGTRGYTF	TGTGCCAGCAGTAGGGACGGTACAAGAGGCTACACCTTC
TRBJ1-2	.	many	TRBV5-1	CASSLDRANYGYTF	TGCGCCAGCAGCTTGGACAGGGCTAACTATGGCTACACCTTC
TRBJ2-3	.	.	TRBV2	CASSDWGSGTDTQYF	TGTGCCAGCAGTGACTGGGGTAGCGGCACAGATACGCAGTATTTT
TRBJ2-1	TRBD2	.	TRBV6-2/TRBV6-3	CATGGTSPLMRGFDEQFF	TGTGCCACAGGCGGGACTAGCCCACTAATGCGTGGATTCGATGAGCAGTTCTTC
TRBJ1-2	.	many	TRBV12-3/TRBV12-4	CASTLMGYGYTF	TGTGCCAGCACCCTCATGGGATATGGCTACACCTTC
TRBJ1-1	.	few	TRBV4-1	CASSQEGPIPWKAFF	TGCGCCAGCAGCCAAGAGGGGCCAATTCCCTGGAAAGCTTTCTTT
TRBJ2-1	TRBD2	.	TRBV5-5	CASSLGTSPDNEQFF	TGTGCCAGCAGCTTGGGGACTAGCCCTGACAATGAGCAGTTCTTC
TRBJ2-1	.	.	TRBV20-1	CSATGGGDNEQFF	TGCAGTGCTACAGGAGGAGGGGACAATGAGCAGTTCTTC
TRBJ2-1	.	many	TRBV28	CASSPPDPGNNEQFF	TGTGCCAGCAGTCCTCCCGACCCAGGAAACAATGAGCAGTTCTTC
TRBJ2-2	.	.	TRBV20-1	CSGLLGGRTGELFF	TGCAGTGGGCTTTTAGGGGGAAGGACCGGGGAGCTGTTTTTT
TRBJ2-1	TRBD2	few	TRBV18	CASSPPVSERDYNEQFF	TGTGCCAGCTCACCACCGGTGAGCGAGCGGGATTACAATGAGCAGTTCTTC
TRBJ2-5	.	many	TRBV20-1	CSARDSPQETQYF	TGCAGTGCTAGAGATTCGCCCCAGGAGACCCAGTACTTC
TRBJ1-2	.	.	TRBV5-6	CASSQGPLANYGDTF	TGTGCCAGCAGCCAGGGTCCGCTAGCTAACTATGGCGACACCTTC
TRBJ2-1	.	many	TRBV10-3	CAISESEGAFANEQFF	TGTGCCATCAGTGAGTCGGAGGGGGCTTTCGCCAATGAGCAGTTCTTC
TRBJ2-7	.	many	TRBV29-1	CSVVSQESYEQYF	TGCAGCGTTGTATCACAGGAATCCTACGAGCAGTACTTC
TRBJ2-5	.	.	TRBV6-1	CASIFGAGQETQYF	TGTGCCAGCATCTTCGGCGCTGGGCAAGAGACCCAGTACTTC
TRBJ2-5	.	few	TRBV20-1	CSVVGEQETQYF	TGCAGTGTTGTGGGGGAACAAGAGACCCAGTACTTC
TRBJ2-1	TRBD2	many	TRBV27	CASSLSRTLTSGRFF	TGTGCCAGCAGTTTATCTCGAACCTTGACTAGCGGGAGGTTCTTC
TRBJ2-5	.	once	TRBV29-1	CSAERAGYEQETQYF	TGCAGCGCCGAGCGGGCGGGGTATGAACAAGAGACCCAGTACTTC
TRBJ2-3	TRBD2	many	TRBV20-1	CSARLAGRDTQYF	TGCAGTGCTAGGCTAGCGGGAAGAGATACGCAGTATTTT
TRBJ2-3	.	.	TRBV12-3/TRBV12-4	CASSQRPTQYF	TGTGCCAGCAGCCAGAGGCCTACGCAGTATTTT
TRBJ2-3	TRBD2	many	TRBV29-1	CSVGTSGIVTQYF	TGCAGCGTTGGGACTAGCGGGATTGTTACGCAGTATTTT
TRBJ2-7	TRBD2	.	TRBV11-2	CASSTTLAGLYEQYF	TGTGCCAGCAGCACTACGCTAGCGGGCCTATACGAGCAGTACTTC
TRBJ2-3	TRBD2	few	TRBV15	CATSSGTSGRGITDTQYF	TGTGCCACCAGTTCCGGGACTAGCGGGAGAGGGATCACAGATACGCAGTATTTT
TRBJ2-3	.	many	TRBV29-1	CSVEDVRSSTDTQYF	TGCAGCGTTGAAGATGTTCGCTCCTCCACAGATACGCAGTATTTT
TRBJ2-4	TRBD2	.	TRBV7-9	CASGPSGRTDIQYF	TGTGCCAGCGGCCCTAGCGGGAGGACAGACATTCAGTACTTC
TRBJ2-7	.	few	TRBV12-3/TRBV12-4	CASSTPRNSRYEQYF	TGTGCCAGCAGCACTCCTAGGAACTCCCGGTACGAGCAGTACTTC
TRBJ2-1	.	.	TRBV4-2	CASSQASSVNEQFF	TGTGCCAGCAGCCAAGCTTCTAGCGTCAATGAGCAGTTCTTC
TRBJ2-3	.	few	TRBV12-3/TRBV12-4	CASSTRSSPSTDTQYF	TGTGCCAGCAGTACTCGTAGCAGCCCGAGCACAGATACGCAGTATTTT
TRBJ2-2	.	.	TRBV5-1	CASREGRTGELFF	TGCGCCAGCCGAGAGGGGCGCACCGGGGAGCTGTTTTTT
TRBJ2-7	.	many	TRBV12-3/TRBV12-4	CASSERGEQYF	TGTGCCAGCAGTGAGAGAGGCGAGCAGTACTTC
TRBJ1-5	.	once	TRBV24-1	CATSSSLGEPQHF	TGTGCCACCAGTAGCTCCCTGGGTGAGCCCCAGCATTTT
TRBJ2-7	TRBD1	.	TRBV28	CASSPLDRGKYEQYF	TGTGCCAGCAGTCCGCTGGACAGGGGGAAATACGAGCAGTACTTC
TRBJ2-3	.	many	TRBV5-1	CASSPGDLSTDTQYF	TGCGCCAGCAGCCCAGGGGATCTCAGCACAGATACGCAGTATTTT
TRBJ2-5	.	.	TRBV20-1	CSAQPLQETQYF	TGCAGTGCTCAGCCCCTCCAAGAGACCCAGTACTTC
TRBJ2-1	.	many	TRBV11-2	CASSLGTRVVDEQFF	TGTGCCAGCAGCTTAGGCACCAGGGTTGTGGATGAGCAGTTCTTC
TRBJ1-2	.	few	TRBV7-6	CASSESPNWQGNYGYTF	TGTGCCAGCAGCGAAAGCCCGAATTGGCAGGGGAACTATGGCTACACCTTC
TRBJ1-5	.	.	TRBV5-5	CASSLMYSNQPQHF	TGTGCCAGCAGCTTGATGTATAGCAATCAGCCCCAGCATTTT
TRBJ1-6	.	many	TRBV7-2	CASSLESSYNSPLHF	TGTGCCAGCAGCTTAGAGAGCTCCTATAATTCACCCCTCCACTTT
TRBJ1-1	.	many	TRBV5-1	CASSLDTETEAFF	TGCGCCAGCAGCTTGGATACAGAAACTGAAGCTTTCTTT
TRBJ1-2	.	many	TRBV5-6	CASSLGRTANYGYTF	TGTGCCAGCAGCTTGGGTCGGACGGCCAACTATGGCTACACCTTC
TRBJ2-1	.	many	TRBV5-1	CASSGSNYLGDEQFF	TGCGCCAGCAGCGGCTCAAACTACCTAGGGGATGAGCAGTTCTTC
TRBJ2-7	.	few	TRBV12-3/TRBV12-4	CASSLAVQEADEQYF	TGTGCCAGCAGTTTAGCGGTACAGGAGGCGGACGAGCAGTACTTC
TRBJ2-4	TRBD2	few	TRBV19	CASSLLAGRIGNIQYF	TGTGCCAGTAGTCTGCTAGCGGGAAGGATCGGAAACATTCAGTACTTC
TRBJ2-7	TRBD2	many	TRBV28	CASTETSGKNEQYF	TGTGCCAGCACCGAGACTAGCGGGAAGAACGAGCAGTACTTC
TRBJ1-1	.	many	TRBV20-1	CSARRGIFEKNTEAFF	TGCAGTGCTAGGCGGGGGATTTTCGAAAAGAACACTGAAGCTTTCTTT
TRBJ2-2	TRBD2	.	TRBV12-3/TRBV12-4	CASSRRTSGAGELFF	TGTGCCAGCAGCCGTCGGACTAGCGGGGCCGGGGAGCTGTTTTTT
TRBJ2-7	TRBD1	many	TRBV14	CASSRGTAYEQYF	TGTGCCAGCAGCCGGGGGACAGCCTACGAGCAGTACTTC
TRBJ2-3	.	many	TRBV20-1	CSGGVRDTQYF	TGCAGTGGGGGGGTGAGAGATACGCAGTATTTT
TRBJ2-3	.	many	TRBV12-3/TRBV12-4	CASRQGDTQYF	TGTGCCAGCAGGCAGGGGGATACGCAGTATTTT
TRBJ2-3	TRBD2	many	TRBV20-1	CSAPLAGVSSSTDTQYF	TGCAGTGCTCCTTTAGCGGGAGTCTCATCTAGCACAGATACGCAGTATTTT
TRBJ2-3	.	.	TRBV5-1	CASGMAGNTDTQYF	TGCGCCAGCGGAATGGCGGGGAACACAGATACGCAGTATTTT